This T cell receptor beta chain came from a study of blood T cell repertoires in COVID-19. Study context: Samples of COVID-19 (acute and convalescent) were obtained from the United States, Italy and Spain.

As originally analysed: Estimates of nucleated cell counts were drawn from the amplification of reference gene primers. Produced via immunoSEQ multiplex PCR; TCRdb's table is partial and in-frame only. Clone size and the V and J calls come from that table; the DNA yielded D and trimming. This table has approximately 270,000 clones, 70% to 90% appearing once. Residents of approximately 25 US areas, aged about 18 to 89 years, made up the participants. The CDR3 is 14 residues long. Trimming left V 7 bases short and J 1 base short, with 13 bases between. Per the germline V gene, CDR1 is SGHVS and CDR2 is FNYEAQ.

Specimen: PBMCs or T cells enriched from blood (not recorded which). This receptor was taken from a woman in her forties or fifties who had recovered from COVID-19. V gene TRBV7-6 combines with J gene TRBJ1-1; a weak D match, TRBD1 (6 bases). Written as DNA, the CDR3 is TGTGCCAGCACCGGGGACACAACGAACACTGAAGCTTTCTTT. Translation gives CASTGDTTNTEAFF.